The 27 T cell receptor beta chains in this list originate from one sample, sequenced in a study of shared clonotypes between healthy human individuals. The table came from immunoSEQ multiplex PCR; TCRdb's copy has only in-frame clones and leaves some out. The repertoire has hundreds of thousands of clones, 90% to 96% of them found once; the top ten carry under 0.06%. Material for sequencing was naive CD4+ T cells sorted from blood. Indicated subset: CD45RA+ positively selected. Source of these receptors: a woman aged 30 to 39 in good health.

The chain couples TRBV28 to TRBJ1-6; D not resolved. Germline CDR1 MDHEN, CDR2 SYDVKM. V was shortened by 3 bases and J by 9 bases, with 9 bases between the two germline ends. The length of the CDR3 is 13 residues. The CDR3 DNA reads as TGTGCCAGCAGTTTTCAAGGCCGTTCACCCCTCCACTTT. Protein sequence: CASSFQGRSPLHF.

The chain uses TRBV11-3 and TRBJ1-1; 8 bases fit TRBD1. The CDR3 loop spans 13 amino acids. Germline V gene sequence: CDR1 SGHNT, CDR2 YENEEA. Unmatched junction bases numbered 1, after V lost 3 bases and J lost 4 bases. The CDR3 sequence is CASSFTGGTEAFF. Written as DNA, the CDR3 is TGTGCCAGCAGCTTTACAGGGGGCACTGAAGCTTTCTTT.

The chain employs TRBV9 and TRBJ2-7; TRBD2 agrees at 13 bases. Per the germline V gene, CDR1 is SGDLS and CDR2 is YYNGEE. V was clipped by 0 bases and J by 9 bases; unmatched bases: 0. The CDR3 runs to 13 residues. CDR3 loop: CASSVGLAGGQYF. In DNA form, the CDR3 reads TGTGCCAGCAGCGTAGGACTAGCGGGAGGGCAGTACTTC.

The chain couples TRBV14 to TRBJ1-3, with D uncertain. CDR1 and CDR2 from the germline V gene are SGHDN and FVKESK. The CDR3 consists of 16 residues. Trimming shortened V by 0 bases and J by 1 base, and 10 bases separated the two germline ends. The CDR3 region has the DNA TGTGCCAGCAGCCAAGATATTCCGGGGTCTGGAAACACCATATATTTT. It specifies CASSQDIPGSGNTIYF.

In its sample, this clone was seen once. The chain carries TRBV7-9 and TRBJ1-2; D ambiguous. The CDR3 is made up of 12 amino acids. Germline V gene data show CDR1 as SEHNR and CDR2 as FQNEAQ (reference sequence). V lost 7 bases and J 8 bases, leaving 14 bases between the germline ends. CDR3 amino acids: CASNPEGKGYTF. In DNA form, the CDR3 reads TGTGCCAGCAACCCGGAAGGTAAAGGCTACACCTTC.

This sequence joins TRBV6-5 and TRBJ1-2, with D perhaps matching TRBD1 (5 bases). This CDR3 contains 14 residues. The V end lost 6 bases, the J end lost 4 bases, and 15 bases lay between the germline ends. Germline lookup yields CDR1 MNHEY and CDR2 SVGAGI. CDR3 DNA sequence: TGTGCCAGCAGCTTTCTTGACAGAAGCTATGGCTACACCTTC. It is translated as CASSFLDRSYGYTF.

The CDR3 DNA reads TGTGCCAGCAGCTTATTCGGCGGTACAGATACGCAGTATTTT. It encodes CASSLFGGTDTQYF. The chain has TRBV11-3 and TRBJ2-3; D not resolved. V dropped 2 bases and J dropped 3 bases, with 9 bases sitting between them. CDR3 length: 14 amino acids. CDR1 and CDR2 from the germline V gene are SGHNT and YENEEA. The variable domain in full, completed from reference TRBV11-3 and TRBJ2-3, reads EAGVVQSPRYKIIEKKQPVAFWCNPISGHNTLYWYLQNLGQGPELLIRYENEEAVDDSQLPKDRFSAERLKGVDSTLKIQPAELGDSAVYLCASSLFGGTDTQYFGPGTRLTVL.

The CDR3 sequence is CSVEVTGEQEKLFF. In nucleotides, the CDR3 is TGCAGCGTTGAAGTAACAGGGGAGCAGGAAAAACTGTTTTTT. The chain is built from TRBV29-1 and TRBJ1-4; 7 bases match TRBD1. Looked up from germline, CDR1 is SQVTM and CDR2 is ANQGSEA. J gave up 8 bases and V 1 base, and 7 bases lay outside the gene matches. The CDR3 has 14 residues.

The chain combines TRBV27 with TRBJ2-5; 10 bases match TRBD2. This CDR3 has 16 amino acids. With V trimmed by 5 bases and J by 2 bases, 8 bases remained unmatched. The germline CDR1 and CDR2 sequences are MNHEY and SMNVEV (reference sequence). The CDR3 nucleotides are TGTGCCAGCAGTCTGGGACGGACTAGCGGACAAGAGACCCAGTACTTC. Translating gives CASSLGRTSGQETQYF.

This chain links TRBV28 with TRBJ2-7; perhaps TRBD2 as D (7 bases). Trimming pared 10 bases from V and 0 bases from J, leaving 19 bases between. The length of the CDR3 is 15 residues. CDR1 is MDHEN and CDR2 is SYDVKM in the germline V gene. The DNA for the CDR3 is TGTGCCATTTCAACGGGGGGCGCGAACTCCTACGAGCAGTACTTC. Translating gives CAISTGGANSYEQYF.

This rearrangement joins TRBV10-3 to TRBJ2-7, with a tentative D call TRBD2 (6 bases). The length of the CDR3 is 14 residues. In germline, CDR1 is ENHRY, CDR2 SYGVKD. V shed 10 bases and J shed 2 bases, with 18 bases lying between them. CDR3 in DNA: TGTGCCACAGGGTCACCAAGCGGGCCCTACGAGCAGTACTTC. It translates to CATGSPSGPYEQYF.

The chain links TRBV5-8 to TRBJ2-3; perhaps TRBD2 as D (5 bases). CDR3 size: 15 residues. Trimming cost V 4 bases and J 0 bases, with 12 bases left between them. The germline V gene encodes CDR1 SGHTS and CDR2 YDEGEE. In nucleotides, the CDR3 is TGTGCCAGCAGCCCGGACTGGCCCAGCACAGATACGCAGTATTTT. Translating it yields CASSPDWPSTDTQYF.

This chain connects TRBV15 to TRBJ1-2, with TRBD1 identical over 9 bases. The CDR3 consists of 17 residues. The J segment lost 4 bases and the V segment lost 0 bases, leaving 9 bases of the junction unmatched. The germline V gene encodes CDR1 LNHNV and CDR2 YYDKDF (reference sequence). CDR3 region: CATSRDGTGTLGYGYTF. The CDR3 DNA reads as TGTGCCACCAGCAGAGATGGGACAGGGACTTTGGGCTATGGCTACACCTTC. Variable domain in full (rest from reference TRBV15 and TRBJ1-2): DAMVIQNPRYQVTQFGKPVTLSCSQTLNHNVMYWYQQKSSQAPKLLFHYYDKDFNNEADTPDNFQSRRPNTSFCFLDIRSPGLGDTAMYLCATSRDGTGTLGYGYTFGSGTRLTVV.

V is TRBV28 and J is TRBJ2-7, with 7 bases aligning to TRBD1. Germline lookup yields CDR1 MDHEN and CDR2 SYDVKM. Losses at the gene ends were 6 bases for V and 0 bases for J; bases not matched to a gene: 8. The CDR3 consists of 15 residues. CDR3 region: CASSPGTDFSYEQYF. The CDR3 DNA reads TGTGCCAGCAGCCCTGGGACAGACTTCTCCTACGAGCAGTACTTC.

This chain joins TRBV2 and TRBJ2-5, with 7 bases aligning to TRBD1. Gene TRBJ2-7 matches the end of the DNA better, so the J call may be wrong. Germline loops: CDR1 SNHLY, CDR2 FYNNEI. This CDR3 region has 13 residues. The CDR3 sequence is CASSLGQPYEQYF. The DNA of the CDR3 is TGTGCCAGCAGCCTGGGACAGCCCTACGAGCAGTACTTC.

The chain employs TRBV6-5 and TRBJ1-3; tentative D call: TRBD1 (6 bases). The length of the CDR3 is 16 residues. CDR1 and CDR2 (germline): MNHEY, SVGAGI. V lost 0 bases and J lost 0, with 9 bases in between. The CDR3 is CASSYSDSLSGNTIYF. CDR3 coding DNA: TGTGCCAGCAGTTACTCGGACAGTCTCTCTGGAAACACCATATATTTT.

The chain links TRBV4-2 to TRBJ2-1; D gene ambiguous. This CDR3 has 15 residues. CDR1 LGHNA and CDR2 YNFKEQ come from the germline V gene. The V gene lost 0 bases and the J gene lost 0 bases, with 6 bases spanning the gap. The CDR3 sequence: CASSQDGNSYNEQFF. Here the CDR3 DNA reads TGTGCCAGCAGCCAAGATGGGAACTCCTACAATGAGCAGTTCTTC.

The chain uses TRBV10-3 and TRBJ2-1; D is undetermined. The CDR3 contains 13 residues. Germline V gives CDR1 ENHRY, CDR2 SYGVKD. The germline V and J ends were trimmed by 2 bases and 1 base, with 3 bases remaining between them. This CDR3 is CAISETSYNEQFF. DNA for the CDR3: TGTGCCATCAGTGAGACTTCCTACAATGAGCAGTTCTTC.

The chain links TRBV29-1 to TRBJ2-3; TRBD1 is a possible D gene (6 bases). V was cut by 3 bases and J by 6 bases, with 10 bases left in between. The CDR3 is 12 residues long. Germline lookup yields CDR1 SQVTM and CDR2 ANQGSEA. This CDR3 reads CSVDRGGDTQYF. CDR3 nucleotide sequence: TGCAGCGTTGACAGGGGTGGGGATACGCAGTATTTT.

CDR3 loop: CASSLAAQIPYEQYF. CDR3 in DNA: TGCGCCAGCAGCTTGGCCGCCCAAATTCCCTACGAGCAGTACTTC. The chain has TRBV5-1 and TRBJ2-7; D not resolved. V dropped 0 bases and J dropped 2 bases, with 12 bases sitting between them. The germline V gene encodes CDR1 SGHRS and CDR2 YFSETQ. The CDR3 covers 15 residues. Complete variable domain (other parts from reference TRBV5-1 and TRBJ2-7): KAGVTQTPRYLIKTRGQQVTLSCSPISGHRSVSWYQQTPGQGLQFLFEYFSETQRNKGNFPGRFSGRQFSNSRSEMNVSTLELGDSALYLCASSLAAQIPYEQYFGPGTRLTVT.

The genes are TRBV18 and TRBJ1-6, with 8 nucleotides matching TRBD1. The V and J ends lost 3 bases and 10 bases, in that order; junction bases with no gene match: 8. The CDR3 is made up of 15 amino acids. Per germline, CDR1 KGHSH and CDR2 LQKENI. As DNA, the CDR3 is TGTGCCAGCTCACCGGCAGGGGGCGCGGAGTCACCCCTCCACTTT. Its translation: CASSPAGGAESPLHF.

The chain has TRBV27 and TRBJ2-1, with a possible D match to TRBD2 (6 bases). V was cut by 6 bases and J by 5 bases, with 17 bases left in between. The CDR3 sequence is 15 residues long. The germline V gene encodes CDR1 MNHEY and CDR2 SMNVEV (reference sequence). The CDR3 DNA is TGTGCCAGCAGCCCGCTAGCGACGCCCCACAATGAGCAGTTCTTC. This gives the protein CASSPLATPHNEQFF.

This chain connects TRBV4-1 to TRBJ2-3; D remains unclear. V gave up 2 bases and J gave up 9 bases, with 9 bases separating them. CDR1 MGHRA and CDR2 YSYEKL come from the germline V gene. The CDR3 has 12 residues. The CDR3 spells CASSQIAGTQYF. DNA for the CDR3: TGCGCCAGCAGCCAAATAGCTGGGACGCAGTATTTT.

This rearrangement joins TRBV5-1 to TRBJ1-1; D is undetermined. This CDR3 has 15 residues. Germline V gene lookup returns CDR1 SGHRS and CDR2 YFSETQ. Trimming stripped 0 bases from V and 4 bases from J, with 13 bases between. The chain's CDR3 is CASSLAQAYGTEAFF. The CDR3 nucleotides read TGCGCCAGCAGCTTGGCTCAGGCCTATGGCACTGAAGCTTTCTTT.

The chain is built from TRBV19 and TRBJ1-2; TRBD1 aligns across 8 bases. The CDR3 extends over 14 amino acids. V gave up 5 bases and J gave up 6 bases; unmatched junction bases: 8. Germline CDR1 LNHDA, CDR2 SQIVND (reference sequence). The CDR3, as DNA: TGTGCCAGTAGTTCCCAGGACAGGGTAGATGGCTACACCTTC. Translated: CASSSQDRVDGYTF.

The V call is TRBV9, the J call TRBJ2-1, with D tentatively TRBD2 (6 bases). V lost 0 bases and J 7 bases, leaving 20 bases between the germline ends. CDR1 and CDR2 (germline): SGDLS, YYNGEE. The CDR3 is 17 residues long. CDR3 DNA sequence: TGTGCCAGCAGCGTAGAACCCCGCCGTCGCAGCGGGAATGAGCAGTTCTTC. It translates to CASSVEPRRRSGNEQFF.

The genes are TRBV27 and TRBJ1-1, with 9 nucleotides matching TRBD1. The V gene's germline CDR1 is MNHEY and CDR2 SMNVEV (reference sequence). V was pared by 8 bases and J by 5 bases, with 12 bases of the junction left unmatched. The CDR3 runs to 15 residues. CDR3 loop: CASGPGTGGSTEAFF. In DNA, the CDR3 is TGTGCCAGCGGGCCGGGAACAGGGGGCTCAACTGAAGCTTTCTTT.